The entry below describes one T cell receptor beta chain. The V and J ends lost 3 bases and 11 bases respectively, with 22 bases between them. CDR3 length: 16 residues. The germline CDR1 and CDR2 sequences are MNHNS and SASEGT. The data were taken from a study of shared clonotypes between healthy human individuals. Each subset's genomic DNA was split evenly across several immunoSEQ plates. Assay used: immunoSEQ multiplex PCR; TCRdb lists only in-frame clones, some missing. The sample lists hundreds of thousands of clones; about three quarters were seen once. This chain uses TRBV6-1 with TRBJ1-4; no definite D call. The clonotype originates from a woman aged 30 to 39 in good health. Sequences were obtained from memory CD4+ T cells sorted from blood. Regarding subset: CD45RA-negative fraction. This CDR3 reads CASSDGVGEGSGKLFF. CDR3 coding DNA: TGTGCCAGCAGTGATGGGGTAGGAGAGGGTAGTGGGAAACTGTTTTTT.